A single sample gave rise to the 4 T cell receptor beta chains below, sequenced in a study of cytomegalovirus exposure and HLA in healthy donors. The PCR had 60 Vbeta and 13 Jbeta primers. This table comes from immunoSEQ multiplex PCR, and its TCRdb copy is limited to in-frame clones, with some not included. The sample includes over 150,000 clones, 73% seen only once; the top ten take 5% to 6.5%. The source material was PBMCs. These TCRs come from a woman between 18 and 29 years old in good health and CMV-seropositive.

This clone was detected a few times. This chain connects TRBV19 to TRBJ1-4, with D hard to call. Trimming pared 6 bases from V and 0 bases from J, leaving 14 bases between. This CDR3 has 16 residues. CDR1 is LNHDA, CDR2 SQIVND, per germline (reference sequence). As DNA, the CDR3 is TGTGCCAGTAGCGCCAGCGAAGGAGCAACTAATGAAAAACTGTTTTTT. Protein product: CASSASEGATNEKLFF.

J is TRBJ1-2 and V is TRBV4-2; 7 bases align to TRBD1. The trim removed 1 base at V and 8 bases at J, leaving 13 bases unmatched. In germline, CDR1 is LGHNA, CDR2 YNFKEQ. This CDR3 comprises 16 residues. The CDR3 DNA is TGTGCCAGCAGCCAAGCCTCGGACAGGCCCCCGCAGGGCTACACCTTC. Its translation: CASSQASDRPPQGYTF.

This clone was detected a few times. This rearrangement joins TRBV27 to TRBJ1-6, with a possible D match to TRBD1 (5 bases). V was shortened by 8 bases and J by 7 bases, with 12 bases between the two germline ends. The CDR3 extends over 13 amino acids. The germline gives CDR1 MNHEY, CDR2 SMNVEV (reference sequence). CDR3 amino acids: CASSDRFNSPLHF. Here the CDR3 DNA reads TGTGCCAGCTCTGACAGATTCAATTCACCCCTCCACTTT.

V usage is TRBV7-2 and J usage is TRBJ2-1, with 11 bases identical to TRBD2. With 5 bases clipped from V and 6 bases from J, the junction kept 3 bases outside the gene matches. CDR1 SGHTA and CDR2 FQGNSA come from the germline V gene. This CDR3 has 14 amino acids. The DNA for the CDR3 is TGTGCCAGCAGCAAGGGGACTAGCGGCAATGAGCAGTTCTTC. As protein: CASSKGTSGNEQFF.